Shown below are 18 T cell receptor beta chains from a single sample sequenced in a study of T cell responses to AZD1222 COVID-19 vaccine. Profiled with immunoSEQ multiplex PCR; TCRdb holds only in-frame clones, not every one. This table has around 160,000 clones, 85% to 95% appearing once. Sequenced here: peripheral blood, sampled 28 days after the second AZD1222 dose. The receptors shown here come from an adult who received the AZD1222 COVID-19 vaccine.

For this clone: The same CDR3 can be traced to other DNA sequences in this sample. J is TRBJ1-1 and V is TRBV12-3 or TRBV12-4; tentative D call: TRBD1 (5 bases). This CDR3 is built from 13 residues. V lost 5 bases and J lost 1, with 8 bases in between. The CDR3 here is CASSPQGNTEAFF. The CDR3 coding sequence is TGTGCCAGCAGTCCGCAGGGGAACACTGAAGCTTTCTTT.

This CDR3 is CAISGGYEQFF. CDR3 coding DNA: TGTGCCATCAGTGGGGGATATGAGCAGTTCTTC. The chain uses TRBV10-3 and TRBJ2-1; no clear D. V was pared by 4 bases and J by 8 bases, with 6 bases between. Germline values: CDR1 ENHRY, CDR2 SYGVKD. The CDR3 extends over 11 amino acids.

The genes are TRBV15 and TRBJ2-3; D is possibly TRBD2 (6 bases). Trimming left V 1 base short and J 1 base short, with 9 bases between. Per germline, CDR1 LNHNV and CDR2 YYDKDF (reference sequence). This CDR3 has 15 amino acids. CDR3 loop: CATSRGSGGTDTQYF. The DNA of the CDR3 is TGTGCCACCAGCAGAGGTTCGGGGGGCACAGATACGCAGTATTTT.

This chain uses TRBV28 with TRBJ1-1; D gene uncertain. V lost 7 bases and J lost 1, with 7 bases in between. CDR1 is MDHEN, CDR2 SYDVKM, per germline. The CDR3 runs 12 residues. CDR3 DNA sequence: TGTGCCAGCACTGCGGGGAACACTGAAGCTTTCTTT. Translation: CASTAGNTEAFF.

The chain has TRBV28 and TRBJ1-1, with TRBD1 identical over 8 bases. The V gene's germline CDR1 is MDHEN and CDR2 SYDVKM. CDR3 size: 16 residues. The V and J ends lost 5 bases and 0 bases, in that order; junction bases with no gene match: 8. CDR3 coding DNA: TGTGCCAGCAGTCCCCTCGGGACAGGAATGAACACTGAAGCTTTCTTT. It yields the protein CASSPLGTGMNTEAFF.

The V gene is TRBV12-3 or TRBV12-4, the J gene TRBJ1-2; D is uncertain. V gave up 2 bases and J gave up 6 bases, with 10 bases separating them. The CDR3 has 13 amino acids. The CDR3 sequence: CASSLRWKHGYTF. CDR3 bases: TGTGCCAGCAGTTTACGGTGGAAGCATGGCTACACCTTC.

The V call is TRBV30, the J call TRBJ2-3; TRBD2 aligns across 15 bases. Looked up from germline, CDR1 is GTSNPN and CDR2 is SVGIG (reference sequence). This CDR3 is built from 19 residues. The trim removed 3 bases at V and 2 bases at J, leaving 12 bases unmatched. CDR3 in amino acids: CAWSELPGLAGGITDTQYF. In nucleotides, the CDR3 is TGTGCCTGGAGCGAGCTCCCGGGACTAGCGGGAGGCATCACAGATACGCAGTATTTT. Together with reference TRBV30 and TRBJ2-3, the CDR3 gives the full variable domain: SQTIHQWPATLVQPVGSPLSLECTVEGTSNPNLYWYRQAAGRGLQLLFYSVGIGQISSEVPQNLSASRPQDRQFILSSKKLLLSDSGFYLCAWSELPGLAGGITDTQYFGPGTRLTVL.

CDR3 coding DNA: TGTGCCAGCAGTGACCCCCCGGACCCCGCAGATACGCAGTATTTT. Residues: CASSDPPDPADTQYF. The chain links TRBV6-1 to TRBJ2-3; D uncertain. This CDR3 has 15 amino acids. The germline V gene encodes CDR1 MNHNS and CDR2 SASEGT. V was clipped by 3 bases and J by 4 bases, with 14 bases between them.

V is TRBV3-1 (or the pseudogene TRBV3-2) and J is TRBJ1-2; D is unresolved. Trimming stripped 0 bases from V and 7 bases from J, with 18 bases between. Germline V lookup: CDR1 LGHDT, CDR2 YNNKEL (reference sequence). The CDR3 is 16 amino acids. The CDR3 sequence: CASSQDPEPRGAGYTF. The CDR3 region has the DNA TGTGCCAGCAGCCAAGATCCAGAACCCCGCGGAGCTGGCTACACCTTC.

The V and J genes are TRBV7-9 and TRBJ2-1; no clear D. The germline V gene has CDR1 SEHNR and CDR2 FQNEAQ (reference sequence). The CDR3 runs 11 residues. Trimming pared 0 bases from V and 15 bases from J, leaving 9 bases between. DNA of the CDR3: TGTGCCAGCAGCTTAGCCCAGGTGGGGTTCTTC. Translation: CASSLAQVGFF.

The chain links TRBV7-9 to TRBJ2-7; D ambiguous. Trimming removed 4 bases from V and 0 bases from J, with 13 bases in between. CDR1 is SEHNR and CDR2 is FQNEAQ in the germline V gene (reference sequence). The CDR3 length is 15 residues. The CDR3 sequence: CASSSLSESSYEQYF. The CDR3 nucleotides are TGTGCCAGCAGCTCCCTGAGCGAAAGCTCCTACGAGCAGTACTTC.

This chain connects TRBV6-5 to TRBJ2-7; 10 nucleotides match TRBD1. This CDR3 comprises 15 residues. J lost 7 bases, V lost 4 bases, and 10 bases had no gene match. The germline V gene encodes CDR1 MNHEY and CDR2 SVGAGI. CDR3 nucleotide sequence: TGTGCCAGCAGTTCTCCCATGACAGGGGGCAGGGAGCAGTACTTC. Translation gives CASSSPMTGGREQYF.

The chain carries TRBV7-2 and TRBJ2-3, with a tentative D call TRBD2 (5 bases). Trimming pared 2 bases from V and 2 bases from J, leaving 8 bases between. CDR3 length: 14 amino acids. From germline, CDR1 is SGHTA and CDR2 FQGNSA. CDR3: CASSLSGFTDTQYF. CDR3 sequence (DNA): TGTGCCAGCAGCTTAAGCGGCTTCACAGATACGCAGTATTTT.

V is TRBV18 and J is TRBJ1-1; the match to TRBD1 covers 7 bases. The CDR3 spans 15 residues. V lost 4 bases to trimming and J lost 2 bases; unmatched junction nucleotides: 7. Germline CDR1 reads KGHSH; CDR2 reads LQKENI. The CDR3 region is CASSQLGQANTEAFF. As DNA, the CDR3 is TGTGCCAGCTCACAACTCGGACAGGCCAACACTGAAGCTTTCTTT.

The chain joins TRBV19 to TRBJ2-5, with unresolved D. This CDR3 spans 13 amino acids. Between the trimmed V and J ends, which lost 5 bases and 7 bases, there was a span of 14 bases. Germline V gene data show CDR1 as LNHDA and CDR2 as SQIVND (reference sequence). CDR3 DNA: TGTGCCAGTAGTCCCCAAGGGTCAGGGACCCAGTACTTC. Encoded protein: CASSPQGSGTQYF.

This chain uses TRBV6-1 with TRBJ1-5; 7 bases are shared with TRBD1. This CDR3 comprises 13 residues. The germline CDR1 and CDR2 sequences are MNHNS and SASEGT. The V segment lost 3 bases and the J segment 4 bases; nucleotides outside the gene matches: 0. The CDR3 protein is CASSDRGNQPQHF. The CDR3 DNA reads TGTGCCAGCAGTGACAGGGGGAATCAGCCCCAGCATTTT.

The chain uses TRBV1 and TRBJ1-5. TRBV1 is a pseudogene locus. This CDR3 comprises 18 residues. The CDR3 region has the DNA TGCACCAGCAGCCAACCCCTGGGGGGGGGCATTGGCAATCAGCCCCAGCATTTT. It translates to CTSSQPLGGGIGNQPQHF.

The CDR3 bases are TGTGCCAGCTCCTCTACAGGGAGCTCCTACGAGCAGTACTTC. Translated: CASSSTGSSYEQYF. The chain links TRBV18 to TRBJ2-7; tentative D call: TRBD1 (6 bases). V lost 6 bases and J 0 bases, leaving 12 bases between the germline ends. Germline V gives CDR1 KGHSH, CDR2 LQKENI. This CDR3 spans 14 amino acids.